One sample yielded the 30 T cell receptor beta chains listed below, sequenced in a study of T cell clonality in common variable immunodeficiency (dated by TCRdb to the mid-2010s). Libraries were constructed by the immunoSEQ multiplex PCR assay. TCRdb stores this immuneACCESS table with in-frame sequences only. Part of the clones is absent; in the studies checked, under half of the shortfall reflects unresolved V genes, and no reason is known for the rest. The table notes 50,000 to 60,000 clones here, none of them singletons. Roughly 5.5% of the sample is held by the ten biggest clonotypes. Sequencing was carried out using peripheral blood mononuclear cells. These TCRs come from a person aged 18-69 years in good health.

This clone was detected many times. The CDR3 is cut off 3 residues early in the read; its end comes from the germline J gene. This chain joins TRBV11-3 and TRBJ2-3; 10 bases agree with TRBD2. Germline V gene lookup returns CDR1 SGHNT and CDR2 YENEEA. The CDR3 is 15 residues long. V shed 5 bases, J shed 5 bases, and the junction held 7 bases outside the gene matches. The CDR3 protein is CASSPSGRDGDTQYF. The sequenced part of the CDR3 DNA is TGTGCCAGCAGCCCCAGCGGGAGGGATGGAGATACG.

This clone came up many times. The read gets to within 3 residues of the CDR3 end, and the germline J gene fills in the rest. V usage is TRBV20-1 and J usage is TRBJ2-1, with D possibly being TRBD2 (6 bases). CDR1 is DFQATT and CDR2 is SNEGSKA in the germline V gene (reference sequence). The CDR3 consists of 14 residues. The V gene lost 8 bases and the J gene lost 2 bases, with 16 bases spanning the gap. The covered CDR3 bases are TGCAGTTCTGGCGGGGTTGAGACCTACAATGAG. Its protein product is CSSGGVETYNE. The complete CDR3 reads CSSGGVETYNEQFF.

This clone was recorded many times. The DNA ends 3 residues before the CDR3 does, and the rest of the CDR3 is filled in from the germline J gene. The rearrangement joins TRBV5-4 to TRBJ2-5, with 10 nucleotides matching TRBD2. The ends lost 0 bases at V and 5 bases at J; junction bases unmatched: 7. The CDR3 has 16 amino acids. CDR1 SGHNT and CDR2 YYREEE come from the germline V gene (reference sequence). The sequenced part of the CDR3 DNA is TGTGCCAGCAGCTTGGATCCTAGCGGGAGCCGGGAGACC. It is translated as CASSLDPSGSRET. The complete CDR3 reads CASSLDPSGSRETQYF.

This clone was picked up many times. The missing CDR3 end, 3 residues past where the read stops, is filled in from the germline J gene. The chain recombines TRBV28 with TRBJ1-1, with 7 bases aligning to TRBD1. The germline CDR1 and CDR2 sequences are MDHEN and SYDVKM. V gave up 2 bases and J gave up 1 base; unmatched junction bases: 4. The CDR3 covers 15 residues. CDR3 bases read: TGTGCCAGCAGTTTACCCCGGGACAGGAACACTGAA. It specifies CASSLPRDRNTE. The entire CDR3 reads CASSLPRDRNTEAFF.

Ten or more counts support this clone. Read sequence stops 3 residues before the CDR3 end, and the germline J gene provides the missing end. The chain couples TRBV4-1 to TRBJ2-5; no clear D gene. CDR3 length: 14 amino acids. The V end was cut by 1 base, the J end by 2 bases, with 8 bases between. The germline CDR1 and CDR2 sequences are MGHRA and YSYEKL. The sequenced part of the CDR3 DNA is TGCGCCAGCAGCCAAGGGGCAGATCAAGAGACC. As protein: CASSQGADQET. The whole CDR3 region reads CASSQGADQETQYF.

The sample holds many counts of this clone. The read falls 3 residues short of the CDR3 end, and the missing part is taken from the germline J gene. This chain joins TRBV18 and TRBJ2-2; TRBD1 might be the D (5 bases). There are 18 residues in the CDR3. V lost 3 bases and J 4 bases, leaving 21 bases between the germline ends. The V gene's germline CDR1 is KGHSH and CDR2 LQKENI. Incomplete CDR3 DNA: TGTGCCAGCTCACCGGGCCAGGGCCGACTTTCCAGCACCGGGGAG. Its translation: CASSPGQGRLSSTGE. From start to end, the CDR3 is CASSPGQGRLSSTGELFF. Full variable domain (remainder filled in from reference TRBV18 and TRBJ2-2): NAGVMQNPRHLVRRRGQEARLRCSPMKGHSHVYWYRQLPEEGLKFMVYLQKENIIDESGMPKERFSAEFPKEGPSILRIQQVVRGDSAAYFCASSPGQGRLSSTGELFFGEGSRLTVL.

This clone was found many times. From the germline J gene comes the end of the CDR3, since the read stops 3 residues before it. The rearrangement joins TRBV7-6 to TRBJ2-5; D gene uncertain. Germline V lookup: CDR1 SGHVS, CDR2 FNYEAQ. The CDR3 runs 13 residues. The ends were cut back, 1 base at V and 5 bases at J, with 8 bases in the middle. CDR3 DNA, as far as it was read: TGTGCCAGCAGCTTAGAACTCTTTGAGACC. This encodes CASSLELFET. The full-length CDR3 reads as CASSLELFETQYF. Filled out from reference TRBV7-6 and TRBJ2-5, the complete variable domain reads GAGVSQSPRYKVTKRGQDVALRCDPISGHVSLYWYRQALGQGPEFLTYFNYEAQQDKSGLPNDRFSAERPEGSISTLTIQRTEQRDSAMYRCASSLELFETQYFGPGTRLLVL.

This clone was seen repeatedly, ten times or more. The read ends 3 residues before the CDR3 terminus; that terminus is restored from the germline J gene. The V and J genes are TRBV18 and TRBJ1-2, with a weak D call TRBD1 (5 bases). The CDR3 has 13 amino acids. V was clipped by 5 bases and J by 1 base, with 8 bases between them. Germline loops: CDR1 KGHSH, CDR2 LQKENI. CDR3 residues: CASSIDSNYGYTF. Incomplete CDR3 DNA: TGTGCCAGCTCAATCGACAGTAACTATGGC.

This clone was observed many times. The read stops 3 residues short of the end of the CDR3; the missing end is completed from the germline J gene. V and J are TRBV20-1 and TRBJ2-1, with D perhaps matching TRBD2 (6 bases). CDR3 length: 16 amino acids. The V end was cut by 0 bases, the J end by 2 bases, with 14 bases between. The germline gives CDR1 DFQATT, CDR2 SNEGSKA (reference sequence). The CDR3 protein is CSARDRASEAYNEQFF. CDR3 DNA, as far as it was read: TGCAGTGCTAGAGATCGCGCTAGCGAGGCCTACAATGAG.

Ten or more counts support this clone. The read terminates 3 residues ahead of where the CDR3 ends, so the germline J gene completes it. The chain is built from TRBV5-1 and TRBJ2-6; D is unclear. V lost 4 bases, J lost 4 bases, and 3 bases lay in between. The CDR3 has 12 residues. The germline CDR1 and CDR2 sequences are SGHRS and YFSETQ. The CDR3 bases that were read are TGCGCCAGCAGCGGCGGGGCCAACGTC. This sequence encodes CASSGGANV. From start to end, the CDR3 is CASSGGANVLTF.

In this sample, this clone turned up many times. Read sequence stops 3 residues before the CDR3 end, and the germline J gene provides the missing end. The chain combines TRBV2 with TRBJ2-7; perhaps TRBD2 as D (6 bases). The CDR3 totals 14 residues. CDR1 is SNHLY, CDR2 FYNNEI, per germline. V was cut by 4 bases and J by 3 bases, with 13 bases left in between. The sequenced part of the CDR3 DNA is TGTGCCAGCAGTGTCGGGGGAGTCGGCTACGAG. Protein sequence: CASSVGGVGYE. The complete CDR3 protein is CASSVGGVGYEQYF.

This clone was seen repeatedly, ten times or more. The read ends 3 residues early relative to the CDR3; the germline J gene fills the gap. The chain couples TRBV5-1 to TRBJ1-1, with TRBD1 as a possible D gene (5 bases). V lost 0 bases and J 4 bases, leaving 16 bases between the germline ends. CDR1 SGHRS and CDR2 YFSETQ come from the germline V gene. CDR3 length: 16 residues. The CDR3 sequence: CASSLGGAFRVTEAFF. The CDR3 DNA, read in part, is TGCGCCAGCAGCTTGGGAGGGGCATTTCGAGTCACTGAA.

The sample holds many counts of this clone. The read gets to within 3 residues of the CDR3 end, and the germline J gene fills in the rest. Other DNA sequences in the sample encode the same CDR3. The chain has TRBV5-1 and TRBJ1-4; 7 nucleotides match TRBD1. J was trimmed by 4 bases and V by 0 bases; bases with no gene match: 0. Germline CDR1 and CDR2: SGHRS and YFSETQ. The CDR3 is 14 residues long. The CDR3 DNA, read in part, is TGCGCCAGCAGCTTGGGGGACAGTAATGAAAAA. Residues: CASSLGDSNEK. Given in full, the CDR3 is CASSLGDSNEKLFF.

There are many counts of this clone. The read finishes 3 residues shy of the CDR3 end, and the germline J gene is used to complete it. The V call is TRBV6-2 or TRBV6-3, the J call TRBJ1-5, with TRBD1 as a possible D gene (6 bases). This CDR3 is built from 14 residues. Trimming stripped 5 bases from V and 6 bases from J, with 14 bases between. Germline V CDR1 and CDR2: MNHEY, SVGEGT. The CDR3 reads CASSPQGGGQPQHF. Incomplete CDR3 DNA: TGTGCCAGCAGTCCACAGGGAGGAGGTCAGCCC.

In its sample, this clone was seen many times. The CDR3 goes on 3 residues after the read ends, and that part is filled in from the germline J gene. V and J are TRBV2 and TRBJ1-3; 7 positions match TRBD1. The germline V gene encodes CDR1 SNHLY and CDR2 FYNNEI. The ends lost 5 bases at V and 4 bases at J; junction bases unmatched: 8. The CDR3 has 15 residues. The CDR3 loop reads CASSWRAGGGNTIYF. The sequenced CDR3 bases are TGTGCCAGCAGTTGGCGGGCAGGGGGAGGAAACACC.

In its sample, this clone was seen many times. The CDR3 end is not reached by the read, which stops 3 residues before it; the germline J gene fills it in. The V and J genes are TRBV5-1 and TRBJ2-1; TRBD1 agrees at 7 bases. The CDR3 contains 13 residues. Germline CDR1 is SGHRS and CDR2 is YFSETQ. V shed 4 bases, J shed 9 bases, and the junction held 7 bases outside the gene matches. The sequenced part of the CDR3 DNA is TGCGCCAGCAGCCTAGACAGGGCAATTGAG. Encoded protein: CASSLDRAIE. The CDR3 as a whole reads CASSLDRAIEQFF.

This clone came up many times. The observed sequence ends 3 residues before the CDR3 terminus, with the missing tail filled in from the germline J gene. The V gene is TRBV7-2, the J gene TRBJ2-7; perhaps TRBD1 as D (6 bases). Deletions cut 5 bases from V and 3 bases from J, with 8 bases between. The CDR3 runs to 12 residues. Looked up from germline, CDR1 is SGHTA and CDR2 is FQGNSA. CDR3 loop: CASSVQGYEQYF. The CDR3 bases that were read are TGTGCCAGCAGCGTACAGGGCTACGAG.

This clone appeared many times. The observed sequence ends 3 residues before the CDR3 terminus, with the missing tail filled in from the germline J gene. This sequence joins TRBV6-1 and TRBJ2-3, with 8 bases aligning to TRBD2. The CDR3 length is 15 residues. In germline, CDR1 is MNHNS, CDR2 SASEGT. Trimming removed 4 bases from V and 1 base from J; junction bases left unmatched: 4. Partial CDR3 DNA: TGTGCCAGCAGTGGGGGACTAGTAGGCACAGATACG. Protein sequence: CASSGGLVGTDT. The CDR3 reads in full as CASSGGLVGTDTQYF.

In this sample, this clone turned up many times. Read data end 3 residues before the CDR3 end; the end is taken from the germline J gene. The rearrangement joins TRBV5-1 to TRBJ2-1; a possible D gene is TRBD2 (7 bases). V lost 5 bases to trimming and J lost 5 bases, with 14 bases between them. The CDR3 sequence is 14 residues long. Germline CDR1 and CDR2: SGHRS and YFSETQ. CDR3 DNA (partial): TGCGCCAGCAGGGGGGGGCTCAGCGACAATGAG. Translation gives CASRGGLSDNE. In full, the CDR3 is CASRGGLSDNEQFF. Together with reference TRBV5-1 and TRBJ2-1, the CDR3 gives the full variable domain: KAGVTQTPRYLIKTRGQQVTLSCSPISGHRSVSWYQQTPGQGLQFLFEYFSETQRNKGNFPGRFSGRQFSNSRSEMNVSTLELGDSALYLCASRGGLSDNEQFFGPGTRLTVL.

This clone was detected many times. The read is 3 residues too short to cover the CDR3 end, so that end is filled in from the germline J gene. The chain carries TRBV2 and TRBJ1-5; the match to TRBD1 covers 11 bases. With 6 bases clipped from V and 4 bases from J, the junction kept 2 bases outside the gene matches. CDR1 SNHLY and CDR2 FYNNEI come from the germline V gene. The CDR3 contains 14 residues. CDR3 sequence reads: CASRDRGLNQPQHF. The covered CDR3 bases are TGTGCCAGCAGGGACAGGGGGCTAAATCAGCCC.

This clone was seen ten or more times. With the read ending 3 residues before the CDR3 end, the germline J gene is used to fill in that end. The J gene is TRBJ2-7, the V gene TRBV5-1, with 9 positions matching TRBD1. The germline V gene encodes CDR1 SGHRS and CDR2 YFSETQ. With 1 base clipped from V and 4 bases from J, the junction kept 9 bases outside the gene matches. The CDR3 runs 16 residues. CDR3 loop: CASSLTGTGSIYEQYF. Incomplete CDR3 DNA: TGCGCCAGCAGCTTGACCGGGACAGGGAGTATTTACGAG.

This clone was observed at least ten times. The read ends 3 residues before the CDR3 terminus; that terminus is restored from the germline J gene. This chain joins TRBV19 and TRBJ1-4, with D perhaps TRBD1 (6 bases). Looked up from germline, CDR1 is LNHDA and CDR2 is SQIVND (reference sequence). V was cut by 7 bases and J by 2 bases, with 11 bases left in between. There are 14 residues in the CDR3. The covered CDR3 bases are TGTGCCAGTAACCACAGGGCTACTAATGAAAAA. Translating gives CASNHRATNEK. The CDR3 in full is CASNHRATNEKLFF.

There are many counts of this clone. Read sequence stops 3 residues before the CDR3 end, and the germline J gene provides the missing end. V usage is TRBV5-1 and J usage is TRBJ1-4; the match to TRBD1 covers 10 bases. V lost 0 bases to trimming and J lost 7 bases; unmatched junction nucleotides: 3. CDR3 length equals 15 residues. Per germline, CDR1 SGHRS and CDR2 YFSETQ. This chain's CDR3 is CASSLGQGAVEKLFF. CDR3 DNA (partial): TGCGCCAGCAGCTTGGGACAGGGGGCGGTTGAAAAA.

This clone occurred many times. The sequenced fragment ends 3 residues before the CDR3 boundary, so the rest is inferred from the germline J gene. The chain couples TRBV5-1 to TRBJ1-1; 9 bases map to TRBD1. This CDR3 spans 15 amino acids. V lost 0 bases, J lost 5 bases, and 5 bases stayed unmatched. Germline V CDR1 and CDR2: SGHRS, YFSETQ. The CDR3 sequence: CASSLDGTGPTEAFF. CDR3 bases read: TGCGCCAGCAGCTTGGATGGGACAGGGCCTACTGAA. Variable domain in full (rest from reference TRBV5-1 and TRBJ1-1): KAGVTQTPRYLIKTRGQQVTLSCSPISGHRSVSWYQQTPGQGLQFLFEYFSETQRNKGNFPGRFSGRQFSNSRSEMNVSTLELGDSALYLCASSLDGTGPTEAFFGQGTRLTVV.

This clone was counted at least ten times. Read coverage stops 3 residues before the CDR3 terminus; the germline J gene supplies the remainder. The chain uses TRBV7-2 and TRBJ2-7; TRBD1 agrees at 7 bases. The CDR3 totals 15 residues. V lost 2 bases and J lost 2; bases outside the gene matches: 6. Germline CDR1 and CDR2: SGHTA and FQGNSA. The CDR3: CASSLRGTETYEQYF. Partial CDR3 DNA: TGTGCCAGCAGCTTAAGGGGGACAGAAACCTACGAG.

This clone came up many times. The sequence runs out 3 residues before the end of the CDR3; the remainder is reconstructed from the germline J gene. The chain combines TRBV19 with TRBJ2-7, with TRBD1 as a possible D gene (7 bases). Trimming took off 5 bases at V and 6 bases at J, with 14 bases between the two ends. The CDR3 runs to 13 residues. Germline V gene lookup returns CDR1 LNHDA and CDR2 SQIVND (reference sequence). The CDR3 sequence: CASSPDRDSEQYF. The covered CDR3 bases are TGTGCCAGTAGTCCCGACAGGGACTCCGAG. The full variable domain, rest sourced from reference TRBV19 and TRBJ2-7, is DGGITQSPKYLFRKEGQNVTLSCEQNLNHDAMYWYRQDPGQGLRLIYYSQIVNDFQKGDIAEGYSVSREKKESFPLTVTSAQKNPTAFYLCASSPDRDSEQYFGPGTRLTVT.

This clone was seen many times. The DNA ends 3 residues before the CDR3 does, and the rest of the CDR3 is filled in from the germline J gene. The chain couples TRBV7-2 to TRBJ1-2, with TRBD1 identical over 9 bases. V dropped 0 bases and J dropped 7; count of bases not matched to a gene: 6. The CDR3 is 15 residues long. Looked up from germline, CDR1 is SGHTA and CDR2 is FQGNSA. CDR3 sequence reads: CASSLASDRGGGYTF. The covered CDR3 bases are TGTGCCAGCAGCTTAGCCTCCGACAGGGGGGGTGGC.

This clone was recorded at least ten times. The CDR3 is cut off 3 residues early in the read; its end comes from the germline J gene. This chain links TRBV18 with TRBJ1-1, with D maybe TRBD1 (5 bases). Trimming shortened V by 5 bases and J by 7 bases, and 14 bases separated the two germline ends. CDR1 and CDR2 from the germline V gene are KGHSH and LQKENI. The CDR3 covers 13 residues. CDR3 DNA (partial): TGTGCCAGCTCATCGACAGCGCAGGGTGAA. Translated, it gives CASSSTAQGE. The entire CDR3 reads CASSSTAQGEAFF.

There are a few counts of this clone. The CDR3 end falls 3 residues outside the read, so it is completed with the germline J gene. The genes are TRBV27 and TRBJ2-7, with TRBD1 matching 8 bases. CDR3 length equals 14 residues. CDR1 and CDR2 (germline): MNHEY, SMNVEV (reference sequence). V lost 3 bases, J lost 4 bases, and 5 bases stayed unmatched. The CDR3 bases that were read are TGTGCCAGCAGTTTGTCAGGGGGCTCTTACGAG. As protein: CASSLSGGSYE. The complete CDR3 reads CASSLSGGSYEQYF.

This clone was observed many times. The DNA ends 3 residues before the CDR3 does, and the rest of the CDR3 is filled in from the germline J gene. The V call is TRBV15, the J call TRBJ2-3; D gene uncertain. V lost 1 base and J 0 bases, leaving 5 bases between the germline ends. The CDR3 sequence is 14 residues long. Germline-derived CDR1 and CDR2 are LNHNV and YYDKDF (reference sequence). Incomplete CDR3 DNA: TGTGCCACCAGCAGAGGACTGAGCACAGATACG. As protein: CATSRGLSTDT. The entire CDR3 reads CATSRGLSTDTQYF.